This T cell receptor (beta chain) stems from a study of cytomegalovirus exposure and HLA in healthy donors (dated by TCRdb to about 2017). With respect to the entire study: In an earlier analysis of 587 of the donors, less than 350 Gb of sequence data and 100 million or so unique TCR beta sequences from roughly 190 million T cells were reported. In a later genetic analysis, genome-wide SNP genotypes for about 55% of the roughly 700 donors were used, and that subset was treated as a discovery cohort. Among the roughly 400 genotyped donors, approximately 82% belonged to the genetic ancestry cluster associated with self-reported Caucasian donors. The study was designed to test whether signatures of past pathogen exposure could be identified by cataloging public T cell receptors. Rather than using new phenotypic data, the later analysis identified candidate immune exposures from TCR beta sequences and from how often those sequences occurred across donors. Across roughly 420 genotyped donors of the cohort, an average of roughly 250,000 unique TCR beta nucleotide sequences per donor were sequenced, and 15% to 20% of those sequences were non-productive. An early release that covered some 640 HLA-typed donors contained approximately 300 gigabases of sequencing data and some 87 million unique TCR sequences. Donor age, sex, ethnicity and CMV serostatus were collected together with the repertoire data. High-throughput TCR immunosequencing, statistical association of individual TCRs with disease status, and machine learning were combined to predict cytomegalovirus infection status. A later analysis re-examined previously published TCR beta repertoires from several hundred donors and added high-resolution HLA genotyping to investigate patterns of TCR occurrence. Along with the roughly 710-subject first cohort, a separate validation cohort of some 130 different subjects was used. Typing coverage differed by locus: A, B, C, DRB1 and DQB1 were typed in roughly 620-640 donors, DQA1 in 500 to 550, DPA1 in nearly 610, and DPB1 in roughly 470. An earlier analysis of approximately 580 of the donors used high-throughput TCR beta sequencing to judge whether each TCR beta V gene segment behaved as functional or pseudogenic. All discovery cohort repertoires had been generated using a single sequencing platform. HLA typing covered class I and class II loci at four-digit resolution. Using immunosequencing, the study profiled T cell repertoires from about 610 subjects and related those repertoires to cytomegalovirus serostatus. Because of strong linkage in the cohort, five DR-DQ haplotypes were treated as single units for association and clustering. The full study reports these points: In a later analysis, TCR association rates were found to vary across HLA loci, with the most associated TCRs seen for DRB1 alleles and the fewest for HLA-C alleles. A cluster of highly shared sequence variants was judged likely to be a technical artifact of the sequencing pipeline. Linkage disequilibrium might explain the correlated functional status among segregating V segments, but an unknown experimental factor could not be ruled out. Compared with equally common non-associated chains, HLA-associated TCR beta chains in a later analysis were more clonally expanded and had lower generation probabilities. According to a later analysis, parvovirus B19, influenza, CMV and Epstein-Barr virus appeared linked to several top co-occurrence clusters. For the cohort, immune exposure information was limited to CMV serostatus. Compared with the approximately 700-donor mean, donors in an Asian-associated ancestry cluster had fewer N-insertions in productive TCRs, according to a later genetic analysis. In a later analysis, 16,951 TCR beta sequences were associated with specific HLA alleles at a false discovery rate of 0.05. In both the original and validation cohorts, the classifier was reported to diagnose cytomegalovirus status with high specificity and sensitivity. A further reported finding was that TCR beta sequences accurately predicted the HLA-A and HLA-B alleles for most subjects in the first cohort. Most TCR sequences were observed very rarely across donors, whereas some public TCRs were present in many individuals. The cohort was sequenced for TCR beta chains only, and without alpha or paired-chain data the features that could be detected were limited. In an earlier analysis of over 550 of the donors, most TCR beta V segments were observed in productive rearrangements about 87% or about 30% of the time, broadly matching IMGT annotations. Assigning TCR associations to individual alleles was difficult when HLA alleles, especially DR and DQ, strongly co-occurred. A later analysis found that most CMV-associated TCR beta chains appeared HLA-restricted, with HLA associations seemingly driven largely by CMV exposure. The authors suggested that the approach could potentially be extended to other disease states and immunological phenotypes. A total of about 180 TCR beta chains were listed by the study as associated with cytomegalovirus. A later genetic analysis associated a missense DCLRE1C variant with V-gene and J-gene trimming of TCR beta chains, and an independent cohort replicated the association. Over 15 rarely observed V segments, including chromosome 9 orphons, were excluded from the earlier analysis of several hundred of the donors because counts were too low. The presence/absence analyses assumed that sequencing depth was roughly uniform across donors, and that assumption may not be true. HLA typing was unavailable for some donors at each locus, so association tests used only the typed subset. In vitro tests confirmed that three of the cytomegalovirus-associated TCR beta chains recognize cytomegalovirus antigens. Because the 87-base-pair reads could not distinguish some IMGT-functional V segments, including TRBV6-2 and TRBV6-3, those segments were excluded.

Of note for this clone: The clone's antigen remains unknown. No base qualities exist here, and no much larger clone lies one base off it.

In total, over 600 healthy bone marrow donors made up the cohort. At the time of sampling, all cohort members were nominally healthy, though unrecorded immune exposures were likely present. The donor tested CMV seropositive, placing the donor among the approximately 310 seropositive members of the cohort. Each donor provided a peripheral blood sample, and peripheral blood mononuclear cells were used for TCR beta sequencing. Genomic DNA extraction from the blood cell samples was performed with the Qiagen DNeasy Blood Extraction Kit. Preparation of the library involved the immunoSEQ multiplex PCR assay. A mixture of 60 forward primers for TCR Vbeta segments and 13 reverse primers for TCR Jbeta segments was used in the multiplex PCR. The CDR3 region of rearranged TCR beta genes was amplified from genomic DNA with a multiplex PCR assay. The amplified TCR beta libraries were sequenced on the Illumina HiSeq System as 87-base-pair reads. The authors' pipeline ran thus. A later analysis tallied around 87 million unique TCR beta chains across the 700 or so repertoires, and 10 million to 11 million of those chains were shared by two or more donors. Raw reads were error-corrected and collapsed into unique sequences by a nearest-neighbor algorithm in which closely related sequences were merged to remove PCR and sequencing errors. CDR3 sequences were aligned to IMGT reference sequences to assign V, D and J gene segments. For a sequence to be retained, a match of at least six nucleotides to both a V gene segment and a J gene segment was required. A rearrangement was called productive if the CDR3 had no stop codons and remained in frame with V and J, and every other rearrangement was called non-productive. Following IMGT convention, CDR3 was defined as the stretch from the second conserved V-encoded cysteine up to the conserved J-encoded phenylalanine. The earlier analysis of 550 to 650 of the donors excluded any sequence lacking an unambiguous match to a single V gene segment. In an earlier analysis of roughly 500 of the donors, V segments were called functional above 56.7% productive rearrangements and were called segregating when the between-donor standard deviation exceeded 5%. A statistical classification framework was developed to diagnose cytomegalovirus status using the catalog of TCR beta chain sequences. V and J gene assignment, in a later analysis, came from comparing TCR nucleotide sequences with IMGT/GENE-DB human TR gene sequences. The TCRdist pipeline was used in a later analysis to assign CDR3 sequences and most-parsimonious VDJ recombination scenarios. In a later analysis, each TCR beta chain was defined by its CDR3 amino acid sequence together with its V-gene family, and reads lacking a unique V-gene family were excluded. To address suspected cross-contamination and a sequencing artifact, a later analysis removed 550 to 750 highly shared, low-generation-probability nucleotide sequences. In a later analysis, a clonal expansion index for each public chain was calculated from normalized within-repertoire ranks of inferred template counts. Generation probabilities in a later analysis came from a VDJ recombination model fitted to out-of-frame rearrangements, and those results were checked against IGoR. In a later analysis, hypergeometric tests were used to score TCR-TCR, TCR-HLA and TCR-CMV co-occurrence, with a repertoire-size bias correction applied to TCR pairs. A later analysis estimated false discovery rates by permuting HLA or CMV assignments 20 times. In a later analysis, co-occurring TCRs were grouped using DBSCAN, and TCRdist sequence similarity was added for clustering within HLA-allele-positive subsets. Repertoires with fewer than 30,000 or more than 120,000 public chains, plus five repertoires with anomalous nucleotide sharing, were excluded from co-occurrence clustering. Here the immuneACCESS table is served through TCRdb, limited to in-frame sequences with V and J called. Missing clones are a known gap in these copies; in checked studies unresolved V genes cover under half, and the rest lacks a known reason. The D gene and trimming were derived from the DNA, and the V and J assignments and clone size from that table. Recorded for this sample are 150,000 to 200,000 clones; approximately 85% of them occurred a single time. The top ten clonotypes cover 4.8% of the sample.

Trimmed from V: 3 bases; trimmed from J: 5 bases; junction bases lacking a gene match: 2. From the cysteine through the phenylalanine, the CDR3 covers 15 amino acids. Solely the CDR3 DNA is kept, with 45 bases framed from the first base. CDR1 and CDR2 were assigned from the germline V gene (reference sequence) as LNHDA and SQIVND. The V and J genes are TRBV19 and TRBJ2-2, and TRBD1 matches 11 of the central bases. The receptor's source is a girl aged 10-17 years in good health and CMV-seropositive. Input material: PBMCs. The CDR3 sequence is CASSMGQGGTGELFF. The sequenced DNA: TGTGCCAGTAGTATGGGACAGGGGGGAACCGGGGAGCTGTTTTTT.